The 21 T cell receptor beta chains reported below all come from one sample, sequenced in a study of PD-1 blockade in classical Hodgkin lymphoma. Regarding time point: newly diagnosed, previously untreated cHL patient sample. The table came from immunoSEQ multiplex PCR; TCRdb's copy has only in-frame clones and leaves some out. The sample lists tens of thousands of clones, approximately 95% occurring once. Input material: peripheral blood mononuclear cells (PBMCs). These receptors came from a human donor with classical Hodgkin lymphoma.

The V call is TRBV6-5, the J call TRBJ2-7, with 9 bases identical to TRBD1. The germline gives CDR1 MNHEY, CDR2 SVGAGI. The CDR3 sequence is 13 residues long. Trimming took 6 bases from V and 1 from J; bases not matched to a gene: 1. As DNA, the CDR3 is TGTGCCAGCAGAGGGACAGGGTCCTACGAGCAGTACTTC. It codes for CASRGTGSYEQYF.

The rearrangement uses TRBV10-3 and TRBJ1-1; D is possibly TRBD1 (5 bases). V was trimmed by 6 bases and J by 3 bases, leaving 20 bases between them. Germline CDR1 ENHRY, CDR2 SYGVKD. This CDR3 spans 16 amino acids. The chain's CDR3 is CAISNPDSRGDTEAFF. The CDR3 DNA reads TGTGCCATCAGCAACCCGGACTCTCGGGGGGACACTGAAGCTTTCTTT.

This CDR3 is CASSAAPSWSTEAFF. DNA for the CDR3: TGTGCCAGCAGCGCGGCCCCTTCATGGAGCACTGAAGCTTTCTTT. J is TRBJ1-1 and V is TRBV9; D gene ambiguous. The CDR3 is 15 amino acids. CDR1 is SGDLS and CDR2 is YYNGEE in the germline V gene. V was clipped by 3 bases and J by 4 bases, with 16 bases between them.

The chain has TRBV27 and TRBJ2-1; the D is unclear. Germline V lookup: CDR1 MNHEY, CDR2 SMNVEV (reference sequence). The CDR3 spans 11 residues. Trimming pared 6 bases from V and 5 bases from J, leaving 5 bases between. For the CDR3, the DNA is TGTGCCAGCAGGAATAACAATGAGCAGTTCTTC. Translating it yields CASRNNNEQFF.

This rearrangement joins TRBV4-3 to TRBJ2-1, with 10 positions matching TRBD2. J was trimmed by 9 bases and V by 0 bases; bases with no gene match: 8. This CDR3 comprises 16 residues. Germline V CDR1 and CDR2: LGHNA, YSLEER. This chain's CDR3 is CASSQDSAGGLFEQFF. The CDR3 bases are TGCGCCAGCAGCCAAGATTCAGCGGGAGGGCTCTTTGAGCAGTTCTTC.

V is TRBV5-1 and J is TRBJ1-2; 7 bases map to TRBD1. The CDR3 totals 15 residues. Germline lookup yields CDR1 SGHRS and CDR2 YFSETQ. The V and J ends lost 1 base and 5 bases, in that order; junction bases with no gene match: 8. In DNA form, the CDR3 reads TGCGCCAGCAGCTTGAATGGACAGGAGAATTATGGCTACACCTTC. Translated, it gives CASSLNGQENYGYTF.

The chain carries TRBV7-9 and TRBJ1-1; the D gene is possibly TRBD1 (5 bases). The length of the CDR3 is 13 residues. The V end lost 1 base, the J end lost 6 bases, and 9 bases lay between the germline ends. Germline values: CDR1 SEHNR, CDR2 FQNEAQ (reference sequence). CDR3 region: CASSLVTGAEAFF. CDR3 nucleotide sequence: TGTGCCAGCAGCTTAGTAACGGGGGCTGAAGCTTTCTTT.

The V gene is TRBV7-2, the J gene TRBJ1-2, with D unclear. Germline CDR1 reads SGHTA; CDR2 reads FQGNSA. The CDR3 runs 15 residues. V lost 5 bases and J lost 0, with 13 bases in between. The DNA of the CDR3 is TGTGCCAGCAGCCCCCAGACATATACTAACTATGGCTACACCTTC. Its protein product is CASSPQTYTNYGYTF.

The chain employs TRBV5-6 and TRBJ2-1; 8 nucleotides align to TRBD1. The germline V gene encodes CDR1 SGHDT and CDR2 YYEEEE. The CDR3 covers 16 residues. Trimming removed 3 bases from V and 0 bases from J; junction bases left unmatched: 5. The chain's CDR3 is CASSWGQVSSYNEQFF. The CDR3 DNA follows: TGTGCCAGCAGCTGGGGACAGGTTAGCTCCTACAATGAGCAGTTCTTC.

The CDR3 sequence: CSARTQHAQYF. The DNA of the CDR3 is TGCAGTGCTAGAACGCAGCACGCGCAGTATTTT. The chain is built from TRBV20-1 and TRBJ2-3; D is uncertain. The CDR3 runs to 11 residues. CDR1 is DFQATT, CDR2 SNEGSKA, per germline (reference sequence). V was trimmed by 2 bases and J by 10 bases, leaving 10 bases between them.

J is TRBJ1-5 and V is TRBV19; D is uncertain. Germline V CDR1 and CDR2: LNHDA, SQIVND (reference sequence). This CDR3 is built from 17 residues. V lost 2 bases, J lost 5 bases, and 19 bases lay in between. The CDR3 region has the DNA TGTGCCAGTAGTATAACCCCCCAGCTAGGTGGGTATCAGCCCCAGCATTTT. Translating gives CASSITPQLGGYQPQHF.

The CDR3 region is CASSYKGGQTDTQYF. CDR3 DNA sequence: TGTGCCAGCAGTTACAAAGGGGGACAAACAGATACGCAGTATTTT. V is TRBV28 and J is TRBJ2-3; D may be TRBD1 (6 bases). Trimming removed 4 bases at V and 3 bases at J, with 14 bases between. Germline CDR1 reads MDHEN; CDR2 reads SYDVKM. The CDR3 is 15 amino acids.

V gene TRBV9 combines with J gene TRBJ1-2, with D tentatively TRBD1 (5 bases). The germline V gene has CDR1 SGDLS and CDR2 YYNGEE. The CDR3 has 16 amino acids. V was trimmed by 3 bases and J by 4 bases, leaving 19 bases between them. The DNA for the CDR3 is TGTGCCAGCAGCGCGGGACTCCCAGTAAGGTCCTATGGCTACACCTTC. This gives the protein CASSAGLPVRSYGYTF. The full variable domain, completed using reference TRBV9 and TRBJ1-2, is DSGVTQTPKHLITATGQRVTLRCSPRSGDLSVYWYQQSLDQGLQFLIQYYNGEERAKGNILERFSAQQFPDLHSELNLSSLELGDSALYFCASSAGLPVRSYGYTFGSGTRLTVV.

This chain connects TRBV19 to TRBJ2-2; 7 nucleotides align to TRBD2. Germline V gene sequence: CDR1 LNHDA, CDR2 SQIVND (reference sequence). This CDR3 spans 18 amino acids. V lost 6 bases to trimming and J lost 6 bases; unmatched junction nucleotides: 19. The CDR3 DNA reads TGTGCCAGTAGCTCCGACCTCCTAGGGAGGGGTGTAGCCGGGGAGCTGTTTTTT. Translation gives CASSSDLLGRGVAGELFF.

This clone was counted a single time. The V gene is TRBV6-1, the J gene TRBJ1-2; D gene uncertain. Trimming removed 2 bases at V and 0 bases at J, with 7 bases between. The CDR3 covers 14 residues. The germline CDR1 and CDR2 sequences are MNHNS and SASEGT. This chain's CDR3 is CASSETDSNYGYTF. The CDR3 nucleotides read TGTGCCAGCAGTGAAACGGATTCTAACTATGGCTACACCTTC.

V usage is TRBV21-1 and J usage is TRBJ1-4; the D segment call TRBD1 is taken from the table without a DNA check. TRBV21-1 is noted as a pseudogene. CDR3 length equals 14 residues. CDR3: CASSKAHTDRELFF. The CDR3 DNA follows: TGTGCCAGCAGCAAAGCCCACACGGACAGGGAACTGTTTTTT.

The V gene is TRBV5-5, the J gene TRBJ2-3; 8 nucleotides align to TRBD1. The CDR3 length is 15 residues. Losses at the gene ends were 5 bases for V and 2 bases for J; bases not matched to a gene: 7. The germline V gene encodes CDR1 SGHKS and CDR2 YYEKEE (reference sequence). CDR3 sequence (DNA): TGTGCCAGCAGGGCCCTGGACAGGGCCACAGATACGCAGTATTTT. Its translation is CASRALDRATDTQYF.

Only one count was recorded for this clone. The chain carries TRBV7-2 and TRBJ2-3; tentative D call: TRBD2 (6 bases). This CDR3 spans 15 amino acids. CDR1 SGHTA and CDR2 FQGNSA come from the germline V gene. V lost 5 bases, J lost 1 base, and 13 bases lay in between. CDR3 DNA sequence: TGTGCCAGCAGCCCGGAGGGCCGTGGCACAGATACGCAGTATTTT. Protein: CASSPEGRGTDTQYF.

The J gene is TRBJ2-7, the V gene TRBV29-1; TRBD1 matches at 7 bases. V shed 6 bases, J shed 5 bases, and the junction held 7 bases outside the gene matches. Per germline, CDR1 SQVTM and CDR2 ANQGSEA. The CDR3 spans 12 residues. DNA for the CDR3: TGCAGCGTCACAGGGGTTAGGGACGAGCAGTACTTC. This sequence encodes CSVTGVRDEQYF.

The chain recombines TRBV7-2 with TRBJ1-2; no definite D call. CDR3 size: 14 residues. Germline values: CDR1 SGHTA, CDR2 FQGNSA. The V gene lost 2 bases and the J gene lost 3 bases, with 10 bases spanning the gap. This chain's CDR3 is CASSLIQTDYGYTF. CDR3 nucleotides: TGTGCCAGCAGCTTAATCCAGACGGACTATGGCTACACCTTC. Full variable domain (missing parts from reference TRBV7-2 and TRBJ1-2): GAGVSQSPSNKVTEKGKDVELRCDPISGHTALYWYRQSLGQGLEFLIYFQGNSAPDKSGLPSDRFSAERTGGSVSTLTIQRTQQEDSAVYLCASSLIQTDYGYTFGSGTRLTVV.

The chain uses TRBV4-2 and TRBJ2-3, with a tentative D call TRBD1 (6 bases). Germline CDR1 LGHNA, CDR2 YNFKEQ. The germline V and J ends were trimmed by 0 bases and 0 bases, with 22 bases remaining between them. The CDR3 runs 20 residues. The CDR3 coding sequence is TGTGCCAGCAGCCAAGATTATAATCAGCAGGGGACCTCTAGCACAGATACGCAGTATTTT. Its protein product is CASSQDYNQQGTSSTDTQYF.